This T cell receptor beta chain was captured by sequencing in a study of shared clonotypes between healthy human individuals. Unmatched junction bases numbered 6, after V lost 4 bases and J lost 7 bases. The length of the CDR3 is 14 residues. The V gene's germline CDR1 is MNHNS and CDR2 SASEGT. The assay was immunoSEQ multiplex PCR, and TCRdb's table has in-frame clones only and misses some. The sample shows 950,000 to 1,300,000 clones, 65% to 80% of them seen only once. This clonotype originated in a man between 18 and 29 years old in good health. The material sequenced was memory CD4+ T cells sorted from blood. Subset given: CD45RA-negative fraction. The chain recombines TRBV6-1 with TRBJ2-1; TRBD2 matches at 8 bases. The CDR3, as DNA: TGTGCCAGCAGTGCCTTAGCGGGAAAAAATGAGCAGTTCTTC. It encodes CASSALAGKNEQFF.